This T cell receptor (beta chain) was captured by sequencing in a study of OX40 agonist ivuxolimab in advanced cancers. Study-wide context: Ivuxolimab was an agonistic, fully human IgG2 monoclonal antibody directed against OX40 (CD134), a costimulatory receptor. Intravenous ivuxolimab was administered to patients every 2 weeks at six dose levels: 0.01, 0.1, 0.3, 1.5, 3 and 10 mg/kg. Of the approximately 54 patients in dose escalation, about 20 had hepatocellular carcinoma, some 15 had melanoma, 9 had renal cell carcinoma and 9 had head and neck cancer. A male proportion of around 80% and a mean age of roughly 58 years, ranging from about 20 to 85, were recorded for the dose-escalation cohort. Patients were allowed to have had prior anti-PD-1, anti-PD-L1 or anti-CTLA-4 therapy, and approximately 41% of the dose-escalation patients had previously received checkpoint inhibitors. Partial responses were achieved by three dose-escalation patients, of whom one had hepatocellular carcinoma and two had cutaneous melanoma. Peripheral TCRbeta sequencing was intended to test whether TCR sequence diversity was altered and clonal T-cell expansion was caused by ivuxolimab. The monotherapy dose-escalation portion (N ≈ 50 patients) of the phase I ivuxolimab trial is reported in the paper.

CDR3 length: 14 amino acids, cysteine to phenylalanine. Only the CDR3 part of the read is kept: 42 bases, read in frame from the first base. The germline V and J ends show losses of 7 bases and 9 bases respectively, and no gene match explains 12 bases of the junction. CDR1 and CDR2, looked up from the germline V gene, are SGDLS and YYNGEE. Study-wide conclusions, independent of this receptor: After ivuxolimab, CD8+ T cells had more expanded clones than CD4+ T cells on average. At doses of 0.1 to 3.0 mg/kg, clonal expansion of both CD4+ and CD8+ blood T cells was observed from baseline to week 6. Partial responders in the 0.1-3.0 mg/kg groups had among the lowest normalized peripheral clonal expansion, especially among CD8+ T cells. Low levels of normalized T-cell clonal expansion were also seen in some patients who did not respond. Antigen specificity was not determined for the clonally expanded peripheral T cells.

The trial excluded patients who had a history of autoimmune disease or were on systemic immunosuppression. Peripheral blood for TCR sequencing was collected from all dose cohorts at baseline, on cycle 4 day 1, and on cycle 7 day 1. The samples were taken from a phase I, first-in-human, multicenter, open-label dose-escalation trial of ivuxolimab. The trial enrolled adults with locally advanced or metastatic head and neck squamous cell, hepatocellular, melanoma or renal cell carcinoma. Before TCR sequencing, CD4+ T cells and CD8+ T cells were sorted from peripheral blood as separate populations. As to this clone: The clone's antigen remains unknown. Within one base of it there is no much larger clone, and no base qualities were kept.

To sequence the TCRbeta CDR3 region, genomic DNA was isolated from the sorted cells. The immunoSEQ Assay was used to sequence the TCRbeta CDR3 regions. What TCRdb holds here is the immuneACCESS table cut down to in-frame rearrangements. Part of the clones is not present; checked against another copy, under half of the missing clones reflect an unresolved V gene, and the others are unexplained. For this sample the table gives fewer than 65,000 clones, of which around 83% were detected only once. Around 30% of the sample is taken by the ten largest. This specimen was CD4+ or CD8+ T cells sorted from blood, taken in a trial of the OX40 agonist ivuxolimab. Recombination joined TRBV9 with TRBJ2-3; 9 bases in the middle match TRBD1. This TCR came from an adult with an advanced solid tumor such as melanoma, head and neck, liver or kidney cancer. The DNA is as follows: TGTGCCAGCGCTCCGGGACAGGGATGGGCCACGCAGTATTTT. It is translated as CASAPGQGWATQYF.